This TCR beta chain derives from a study of T-cell reconstitution after alpha-beta-depleted transplantation in children. Study-level findings and limits: After transplant, at about two months, alpha-beta T cells were reportedly derived from several hundred expanded graft clones. TCRbeta diversity was high at day 60 in some patients (a result of surviving recipient T cells and thymic progenitors). A year had passed since transplant, and T-cell counts and diversity by then came mostly from newly produced T cells.

Note on this clonotype: The antigen remains undetermined.

CDR3 length: 13 amino acids. V lost 6 bases and J lost 5; bases outside the gene matches: 8. Germline V gene sequence: CDR1 DFQATT, CDR2 SNEGSKA (reference sequence). A library of TCRbeta sequences, prepared with unique molecular identifiers, was generated. One entry per CDR3 protein, called by TCRdb with MiXCR from the PCR reads. This sample yields hundreds of thousands of distinct CDR3 sequences, of which 20% to 25% are seen a single time; roughly 15% belongs to the top ten. The TCR comes from a boy in the first two years of life who had a stem cell transplant for acute myeloid leukemia, so the T cells may come from the graft donor. This chain uses TRBV20-1 with TRBJ1-1; 8 bases match TRBD1. This material consisted of PBMCs, mostly from graft donor cells, taken 360 days after TCRalphabeta/CD19-depleted stem cell transplant. The CDR3 reads CSATGQGWTEAFF. As DNA, the CDR3 is TGCAGTGCCACCGGACAGGGATGGACTGAAGCTTTCTTT.